The rows below give T cell receptor beta chains drawn from one sample of a study of vaccination and CD4 T cells after COVID-19. One entry per CDR3 protein, called by TCRdb with MiXCR from the PCR reads. Of around 28,000 distinct CDR3 sequences listed, roughly 51% are singletons. Sequencing was performed on CD4+ T cells from blood, taken about 7 months after SARS-CoV-2 vaccination. The receptors here all came from a human donor who had recovered from COVID-19. CDR3s include the opening cysteine and the closing phenylalanine or tryptophan. Each record gives: D gene, clone size, V gene, J gene, CDR3 DNA, CDR3 protein. D genes are given only for firm matches. Size tells how often a clone was seen (once, few, many) or the class of an expanded clone, and some rows leave it out.

d_gene: TRBD2
abundance: .
v_gene: TRBV6-2/TRBV6-3
j_gene: TRBJ2-3
CDR3nt: TGTGCCAGCAGACTAGCGGGTTACACAGATACGCAGTATTTT
CDR3aa: CASRLAGYTDTQYF

d_gene: TRBD2
abundance: .
v_gene: TRBV6-1
j_gene: TRBJ2-1
CDR3nt: TGTGCCAGCAGGGTTACTAGCGGGAGGGCCTCTAAGTACAATGAGCAGTTCTTC
CDR3aa: CASRVTSGRASKYNEQFF

d_gene: TRBD2
abundance: .
v_gene: TRBV19
j_gene: TRBJ2-7
CDR3nt: TGTGCCAGTAGCCGGGGGGGGAGCTCCTACGAGCAGTACTTC
CDR3aa: CASSRGGSSYEQYF

d_gene: TRBD1
abundance: .
v_gene: TRBV19
j_gene: TRBJ1-5
CDR3nt: TGTGCCAGTAGTGCTCGGGACAGGAGCAATCAGCCCCAGCATTTT
CDR3aa: CASSARDRSNQPQHF

d_gene: .
abundance: .
v_gene: TRBV6-5
j_gene: TRBJ2-7
CDR3nt: TGTGCCAGCAGTTACCTCCCGGAGGCCCCCACCTACGAGCAGTACTTC
CDR3aa: CASSYLPEAPTYEQYF

d_gene: .
abundance: few
v_gene: TRBV28
j_gene: TRBJ2-3
CDR3nt: TGTGCCAGCAGCCCTCACGGGGGGCCAGATACGCAGTATTTT
CDR3aa: CASSPHGGPDTQYF

d_gene: .
abundance: .
v_gene: TRBV7-2
j_gene: TRBJ2-5
CDR3nt: TGTGCCAGCAGCTTTAACCAGGGCCAAGAGACCCAGTACTTC
CDR3aa: CASSFNQGQETQYF

d_gene: TRBD2
abundance: .
v_gene: TRBV6-5
j_gene: TRBJ2-3
CDR3nt: TGTGCCAGTAGTTACGGCGGGAGCCGGGGGGATACGCAGTATTTT
CDR3aa: CASSYGGSRGDTQYF

d_gene: TRBD1
abundance: .
v_gene: TRBV6-1
j_gene: TRBJ1-5
CDR3nt: TGTGCCAGCAGTACAGGGGGCGCAGGTCAGCCCCAGCATTTT
CDR3aa: CASSTGGAGQPQHF

d_gene: TRBD1
abundance: .
v_gene: TRBV7-6
j_gene: TRBJ2-1
CDR3nt: TGTGCCAGCAGCTTAGTCCCCGGGACAGGGCAGGGTGAGCAGTTCTTC
CDR3aa: CASSLVPGTGQGEQFF

d_gene: .
abundance: .
v_gene: TRBV11-3
j_gene: TRBJ2-3
CDR3nt: TGTGCCAGCAGCCACAGGGGAGGAGCAGATACGCAGTATTTT
CDR3aa: CASSHRGGADTQYF

d_gene: .
abundance: .
v_gene: TRBV7-3
j_gene: TRBJ1-1
CDR3nt: TGTGCCAGCAGCTTAAGCGGCAACACTGAAGCTTTCTTT
CDR3aa: CASSLSGNTEAFF

d_gene: .
abundance: few
v_gene: TRBV7-6
j_gene: TRBJ2-7
CDR3nt: TGTGCCAGCAGCTTAGCGCTCAGGGCGGCTATTAGTTCCTACGAGCAGTACTTC
CDR3aa: CASSLALRAAISSYEQYF

d_gene: TRBD2
abundance: .
v_gene: TRBV7-2
j_gene: TRBJ2-7
CDR3nt: TGTGCCAGCACGGGCGGGGGAGCCCGACCCCCCGAGCAGTACTTC
CDR3aa: CASTGGGARPPEQYF

d_gene: .
abundance: .
v_gene: TRBV2
j_gene: TRBJ1-5
CDR3nt: TGTGCCAGCAGTGATGAGTCAAGCAATCAGCCCCAGCATTTT
CDR3aa: CASSDESSNQPQHF